This T cell receptor beta chain was profiled in a study of blood T cell repertoires in COVID-19. Study context: The United States, Italy and Spain were the sources of the acute and convalescent COVID-19 samples. PBMCs, B-cell-depleted T cells, or T cells provided the cDNA or gDNA that made up the material.

Original data processing: Estimates of nucleated cell counts were drawn from the amplification of reference gene primers. This table comes from immunoSEQ multiplex PCR, and its TCRdb copy is limited to in-frame clones, with some not included. D and trimming come from the DNA, and the V and J calls and clone size come from that table. The profile shows over 200,000 clones, 84% of them singletons. The CDR3 is 15 amino acids. V dropped 6 bases and J dropped 1 base, with 12 bases sitting between them. Looked up from germline, CDR1 is MDHEN and CDR2 is SYDVKM. The origin of this receptor is a woman in her fifties or sixties with active or convalescent COVID-19. Sequenced material: peripheral blood. This rearrangement joins TRBV28 to TRBJ2-2; the D is unclear. CDR3 nucleotide sequence: TGTGCCAGCAGGCCGCCGACGGGGAACACCGGGGAGCTGTTTTTT. Its translation is CASRPPTGNTGELFF.